A single sample is the source of the 29 T cell receptor beta chains below, sequenced in a study of blood T cell repertoires in COVID-19. Data came from immunoSEQ multiplex PCR; TCRdb stores just in-frame clones and leaves some out. Among around 250,000 clones listed, about 80% were seen once. Sample: peripheral blood. The receptors were sampled from an elderly woman with acute or convalescent COVID-19.

Points on this clone: With a much larger clone just one base away, this may be a read error. The chain links TRBV5-1 to TRBJ1-1, with D possibly matching TRBD1 (6 bases). Germline-derived CDR1 and CDR2 are SGHRS and YFSETQ. V was clipped by 0 bases and J by 1 base, with 7 bases between them. The CDR3 loop spans 14 amino acids. Written as DNA, the CDR3 is TGCGCCAGCAGCTTGGAGACAGGGAACACTGAAGCTTTCTTT. It codes for CASSLETGNTEAFF.

V and J are TRBV5-1 and TRBJ2-1; 13 bases line up with TRBD2. The trim removed 4 bases at V and 4 bases at J, leaving 5 bases unmatched. The CDR3 spans 16 residues. Germline lookup yields CDR1 SGHRS and CDR2 YFSETQ. CDR3 in amino acids: CASSPRGLAGYNEQFF. In nucleotides, the CDR3 is TGCGCCAGCAGCCCAAGGGGACTAGCGGGATACAATGAGCAGTTCTTC.

This clone has a handful of counts. The chain joins TRBV25-1 to TRBJ1-1; maybe TRBD1 (5 bases). There are 14 residues in the CDR3. Germline V CDR1 and CDR2: MGHDK, SYGVNS. Between the trimmed V and J ends, which lost 3 bases and 3 bases, there was a span of 11 bases. CDR3 DNA: TGTGCCAGCAGTGACCTATGGGGGGACACTGAAGCTTTCTTT. Encoded protein: CASSDLWGDTEAFF.

The chain carries TRBV3-1 (or the pseudogene TRBV3-2) and TRBJ2-1; D is perhaps TRBD1 (6 bases). CDR3 length: 15 amino acids. Per the germline V gene, CDR1 is LGHDT and CDR2 is YNNKEL (reference sequence). V lost 4 bases to trimming and J lost 3 bases, with 13 bases between them. The CDR3 coding sequence is TGTGCCAGCAGCCTCCGGACAGTTAGCTACAATGAGCAGTTCTTC. This gives the protein CASSLRTVSYNEQFF.

This chain uses TRBV7-3 with TRBJ2-3; 7 nucleotides align to TRBD2. The germline V gene has CDR1 SGHTA and CDR2 FQGTGA. V lost 2 bases to trimming and J lost 2 bases; unmatched junction nucleotides: 4. This CDR3 contains 15 residues. This CDR3 reads CASSLDGGITDTQYF. The CDR3 DNA follows: TGTGCCAGCAGCTTAGACGGGGGGATCACAGATACGCAGTATTTT.

The V gene is TRBV7-2, the J gene TRBJ1-2; D is undetermined. The germline V gene encodes CDR1 SGHTA and CDR2 FQGNSA. The CDR3 consists of 14 residues. V was shortened by 3 bases and J by 2 bases, with 10 bases between the two germline ends. The CDR3, as DNA: TGTGCCAGCAGCTTGCTCGGTACCAACTATGGCTACACCTTC. As protein: CASSLLGTNYGYTF.

The CDR3 spells CASSPTANYGYTF. CDR3 DNA: TGTGCCAGCAGCCCGACAGCCAACTATGGCTACACCTTC. The rearrangement links TRBV6-6 to TRBJ1-2; the D gene is possibly TRBD1 (5 bases). The CDR3 is 13 amino acids. Trimming shortened V by 6 bases and J by 2 bases, and 10 bases separated the two germline ends. Germline V gives CDR1 MNHNY, CDR2 SVGAGI (reference sequence).

The chain joins TRBV6-5 to TRBJ1-1; D might be TRBD1 (5 bases). The V end lost 6 bases, the J end lost 1 base, and 9 bases lay between the germline ends. Per germline, CDR1 MNHEY and CDR2 SVGAGI. This CDR3 contains 13 residues. The DNA for the CDR3 is TGTGCCAGCAGGAGGGGAGGGAACACTGAAGCTTTCTTT. As protein: CASRRGGNTEAFF.

The chain carries TRBV3-1 (or the pseudogene TRBV3-2) and TRBJ2-1; D remains unclear. The V gene's germline CDR1 is LGHDT and CDR2 YNNKEL (reference sequence). The CDR3 is 16 residues long. Trimming cost V 1 base and J 0 bases, with 10 bases left between them. The CDR3 bases are TGTGCCAGCAGCCAAGCCCGGTTGAGCTCCTACAATGAGCAGTTCTTC. Protein: CASSQARLSSYNEQFF.

This clone came up once. This sequence joins TRBV7-2 and TRBJ2-1; 7 bases align to TRBD2. The CDR3 is made up of 16 amino acids. In germline, CDR1 is SGHTA, CDR2 FQGNSA. The V segment lost 1 base and the J segment 5 bases; nucleotides outside the gene matches: 8. CDR3 sequence (DNA): TGTGCCAGCAGCTTAGAAGGGAGGGGCCCCGACAATGAGCAGTTCTTC. Translation gives CASSLEGRGPDNEQFF.

The chain recombines TRBV6-5 with TRBJ2-7; possibly TRBD1 for D (6 bases). Between the trimmed V and J ends, which lost 10 bases and 2 bases, there was a span of 15 bases. This CDR3 comprises 13 residues. The V gene's germline CDR1 is MNHEY and CDR2 SVGAGI. CDR3: CANVQGPPYEQYF. DNA of the CDR3: TGTGCCAACGTCCAGGGGCCCCCCTACGAGCAGTACTTC.

This chain connects TRBV7-9 to TRBJ2-1; TRBD1 aligns across 9 bases. This CDR3 contains 15 residues. Germline assignment: CDR1 SEHNR and CDR2 FQNEAQ (reference sequence). V lost 4 bases to trimming and J lost 6 bases; unmatched junction nucleotides: 7. CDR3 nucleotide sequence: TGTGCCAGCAGCTCCTACAGGGGGCGCATCAATGAGCAGTTCTTC. Amino acids: CASSSYRGRINEQFF.

In nucleotides, the CDR3 is TGTGCCAGCAGCCCCCCTAGCGGGGGGATGAAGACCCAGTACTTC. This sequence encodes CASSPPSGGMKTQYF. This rearrangement joins TRBV7-2 to TRBJ2-5; 11 bases map to TRBD2. This CDR3 contains 15 residues. V lost 5 bases to trimming and J lost 6 bases; unmatched junction nucleotides: 8. Germline loops: CDR1 SGHTA, CDR2 FQGNSA.

The chain employs TRBV5-6 and TRBJ2-7; 11 bases are shared with TRBD1. Germline lookup yields CDR1 SGHDT and CDR2 YYEEEE. This CDR3 has 15 amino acids. V trimming: 4 bases; J trimming: 7 bases; junction bases outside the gene matches: 10. The CDR3 loop is CASSPGTGGKYEQYF. CDR3 DNA sequence: TGTGCCAGCAGCCCAGGGACAGGGGGAAAATATGAGCAGTACTTC.

The CDR3 loop is CASSLTESSYEQYF. CDR3 sequence (DNA): TGTGCCAGCAGCTTGACAGAGAGCTCCTACGAGCAGTACTTC. The J gene is TRBJ2-7, the V gene TRBV7-9; D may be TRBD1 (5 bases). V gave up 3 bases and J gave up 0 bases, with 9 bases separating them. Germline CDR1 is SEHNR and CDR2 is FQNEAQ (reference sequence). This CDR3 is built from 14 residues.

This clone was recorded only once. The rearrangement joins TRBV9 to TRBJ2-2; tentative D call: TRBD1 (6 bases). This CDR3 is built from 14 residues. The V end was cut by 7 bases, the J end by 0 bases, with 10 bases between. Germline CDR1 is SGDLS and CDR2 is YYNGEE. DNA for the CDR3: TGTGCCAGCGGGGGCGATTCGAACACCGGGGAGCTGTTTTTT. Its translation: CASGGDSNTGELFF.

The rearrangement links TRBV6-5 to TRBJ1-5, with no clear D. V was shortened by 6 bases and J by 7 bases, with 19 bases between the two germline ends. There are 15 residues in the CDR3. Germline CDR1 and CDR2: MNHEY and SVGAGI. For the CDR3, the DNA is TGTGCCAGCAGGATGTACTCACCGCCGGTCCAGCCCCAGCATTTT. Its protein product is CASRMYSPPVQPQHF.

V gene TRBV30 combines with J gene TRBJ1-1; 8 bases are a match to TRBD1. V trimming: 4 bases; J trimming: 5 bases; junction bases outside the gene matches: 9. Germline V CDR1 and CDR2: GTSNPN, SVGIG (reference sequence). The CDR3 runs 14 residues. CDR3 sequence (DNA): TGTGCCTGGACCCTGGAGGACAGGGTGACTGAAGCTTTCTTT. Translating it yields CAWTLEDRVTEAFF.

This rearrangement joins TRBV5-6 to TRBJ1-3; tentative D call: TRBD1 (5 bases). CDR3 size: 15 residues. Trimming left V 4 bases short and J 0 bases short, with 11 bases between. Looked up from germline, CDR1 is SGHDT and CDR2 is YYEEEE. CDR3 sequence (DNA): TGTGCCAGCAGCCGCGACAGTTACTCTGGAAACACCATATATTTT. It translates to CASSRDSYSGNTIYF. The full variable domain, its missing parts supplied by reference TRBV5-6 and TRBJ1-3, is DAGVTQSPTHLIKTRGQQVTLRCSPKSGHDTVSWYQQALGQGPQFIFQYYEEEERQRGNFPDRFSGHQFPNYSSELNVNALLLGDSALYLCASSRDSYSGNTIYFGEGSWLTVV.

A note on this clone: Other nucleotide sequences from this sample produce the same CDR3. The J gene is TRBJ2-5, the V gene TRBV5-1; perhaps TRBD2 as D (5 bases). V was shortened by 4 bases and J by 5 bases, with 12 bases between the two germline ends. The CDR3 is 13 amino acids. From germline, CDR1 is SGHRS and CDR2 YFSETQ. In DNA form, the CDR3 reads TGCGCCAGCAGCCTGACCGGGGAGGAGACCCAGTACTTC. As protein: CASSLTGEETQYF.

This clone was detected only a few times. The chain has TRBV6-6 and TRBJ2-2; 7 bases align to TRBD1. The junction had 10 bases not matched to a gene; V was cut back by 5 bases and J by 1 base. CDR3 size: 17 residues. CDR1 and CDR2 (germline): MNHNY, SVGAGI (reference sequence). The CDR3 sequence is CASSPLGGGLNTGELFF. As DNA, the CDR3 is TGTGCCAGCAGTCCCTTAGGGGGCGGGCTGAACACCGGGGAGCTGTTTTTT.

The chain employs TRBV19 and TRBJ1-5; 7 bases agree with TRBD1. J lost 3 bases, V lost 5 bases, and 10 bases had no gene match. The CDR3 spans 16 residues. The germline V gene encodes CDR1 LNHDA and CDR2 SQIVND (reference sequence). CDR3 in DNA: TGTGCCAGTAGTTCTCCCCGGGGACAGCTCAATCAGCCCCAGCATTTT. Protein sequence: CASSSPRGQLNQPQHF. The entire variable domain, with the rest obtained from reference TRBV19 and TRBJ1-5, is as follows: DGGITQSPKYLFRKEGQNVTLSCEQNLNHDAMYWYRQDPGQGLRLIYYSQIVNDFQKGDIAEGYSVSREKKESFPLTVTSAQKNPTAFYLCASSSPRGQLNQPQHFGDGTRLSIL.

The rearrangement uses TRBV5-5 and TRBJ2-1; D perhaps matches TRBD2 (6 bases). Germline CDR1 is SGHKS and CDR2 is YYEKEE (reference sequence). CDR3 size: 13 residues. Trimming pared 0 bases from V and 9 bases from J, leaving 10 bases between. This CDR3 reads CASSLELALEQFF. The CDR3 nucleotides are TGTGCCAGCAGCTTGGAACTAGCCCTTGAGCAGTTCTTC.

The chain carries TRBV5-4 and TRBJ1-5; D not certain. This CDR3 has 14 residues. Deletions cut 2 bases from V and 0 bases from J, with 6 bases between. Germline CDR1 SGHNT, CDR2 YYREEE (reference sequence). The CDR3 nucleotides are TGTGCCAGCAGCTTACAGTATAGCAATCAGCCCCAGCATTTT. Translating it yields CASSLQYSNQPQHF.

The chain employs TRBV5-1 and TRBJ2-2; no clear D gene. The germline V gene encodes CDR1 SGHRS and CDR2 YFSETQ. The V and J ends lost 4 bases and 9 bases respectively, with 7 bases between them. The CDR3 totals 11 residues. The CDR3, as DNA: TGCGCCAGCAGCCCCTCGTGGGAGCTGTTTTTT. This gives the protein CASSPSWELFF.

The rearrangement joins TRBV2 to TRBJ2-1; 9 positions match TRBD2. CDR1 SNHLY and CDR2 FYNNEI come from the germline V gene. V gave up 6 bases and J gave up 4 bases; unmatched junction bases: 13. The CDR3 has 17 amino acids. The CDR3 loop reads CASSPSRASGTYNEQFF. CDR3 nucleotide sequence: TGTGCCAGCAGCCCAAGTCGGGCTAGCGGGACATACAATGAGCAGTTCTTC.

The chain uses TRBV19 and TRBJ1-3; 10 positions match TRBD1. Germline V gene sequence: CDR1 LNHDA, CDR2 SQIVND (reference sequence). V shed 5 bases, J shed 2 bases, and the junction held 0 bases outside the gene matches. This CDR3 spans 14 amino acids. The DNA of the CDR3 is TGTGCCAGTAGTGGACAGGGGGCTGGAAACACCATATATTTT. Protein sequence: CASSGQGAGNTIYF.

Only one count was recorded for this clone. The DNA of the CDR3 is TGTGCCAGCACCCCCCGGGTCAACTATGGCTACACCTTC. Translated: CASTPRVNYGYTF. The chain combines TRBV28 with TRBJ1-2, with D unresolved. The germline V gene has CDR1 MDHEN and CDR2 SYDVKM. With 7 bases removed from V and 2 bases from J, the gap between germline ends came to 11 bases. This CDR3 is built from 13 residues.

CDR3 in DNA: TGTGCCAGCAGCTTACAGGGGTCACCGTCTGGAAACACCATATATTTT. Protein product: CASSLQGSPSGNTIYF. The chain links TRBV7-2 to TRBJ1-3; weak D call: TRBD1 (6 bases). There are 16 residues in the CDR3. The germline CDR1 and CDR2 sequences are SGHTA and FQGNSA. V dropped 2 bases and J dropped 1 base, with 12 bases sitting between them.